Given below is one T cell receptor beta chain in context. The CDR3 has 14 residues. Germline-derived CDR1 and CDR2 are MDHEN and SYDVKM. V lost 6 bases to trimming and J lost 3 bases, with 15 bases between them. The entry originates in a study of blood T cell repertoires in COVID-19. Study overall: Samples representing acute and convalescent COVID-19 were sourced from the United States, Italy and Spain. From T cells, B-cell-depleted T cells, or PBMCs came the material, which was cDNA or gDNA.

In the source study's methods: Reference gene primer amplification in the assay estimated nucleated cell counts. Sequencing used immunoSEQ multiplex PCR; TCRdb keeps in-frame clones, though not all of them. The V and J calls and clone size are taken from that table; D and trimming were inferred from the DNA. The sample records approximately 190,000 clones, approximately 84% being singletons. This clonotype was sampled from a woman between 70 and 85 years old with active or convalescent COVID-19. The V call is TRBV28, the J call TRBJ2-7; no reliable D call. Material: peripheral blood. The CDR3 sequence: CASSLFRRLYEQYF. The CDR3 coding sequence is TGTGCCAGCAGCCTATTTCGGCGGCTCTACGAGCAGTACTTC.